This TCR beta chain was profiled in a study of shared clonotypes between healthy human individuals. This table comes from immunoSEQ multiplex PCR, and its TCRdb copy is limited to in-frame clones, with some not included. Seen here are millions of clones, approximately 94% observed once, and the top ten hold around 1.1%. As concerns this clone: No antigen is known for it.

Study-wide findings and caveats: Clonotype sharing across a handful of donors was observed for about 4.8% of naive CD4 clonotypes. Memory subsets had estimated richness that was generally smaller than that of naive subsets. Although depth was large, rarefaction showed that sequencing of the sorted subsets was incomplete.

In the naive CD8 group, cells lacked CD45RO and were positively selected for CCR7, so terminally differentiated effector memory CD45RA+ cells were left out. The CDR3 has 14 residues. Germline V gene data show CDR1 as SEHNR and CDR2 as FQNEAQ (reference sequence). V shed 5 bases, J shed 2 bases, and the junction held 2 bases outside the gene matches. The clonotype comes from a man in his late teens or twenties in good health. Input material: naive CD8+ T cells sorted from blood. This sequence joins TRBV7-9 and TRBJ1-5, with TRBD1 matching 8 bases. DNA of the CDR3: TGTGCCAGCAGCCCGGACAGGGGCAATCAGCCCCAGCATTTT. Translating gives CASSPDRGNQPQHF.